Listed below are T cell receptor beta chains from one sample, sequenced in a study of blood T cell repertoires in COVID-19. The repertoire was sequenced with immunoSEQ multiplex PCR; TCRdb's copy has only in-frame clones and lacks some. The data show some 240,000 clones, 80% to 90% seen once. The sequenced sample was PBMCs or T cells enriched from blood (not recorded which). These TCRs come from a woman aged 40 to 49 who had been exposed to COVID-19. Each CDR3 is given with its conserved first and last residue. Each record gives: J gene, clone size, V gene, CDR3 length, D gene, CDR3 protein, CDR3 DNA. D genes are given only for firm matches. Size is stated for part of the rows, as once, few or many counts, or as a class when the clone is expanded.

>TRBJ1-4|-|TRBV18|15|-
CASSVGSPTNEKLFF
TGTGCCAGCTCCGTGGGCAGCCCAACTAATGAAAAACTGTTTTTT
>TRBJ1-2|-|TRBV5-6|11|TRBD1
CASSYTGEQTF
TGTGCCAGCAGCTATACAGGGGAGCAAACCTTC
>TRBJ1-3|-|TRBV6-1|17|-
CASSEASGWPAGNTIYF
TGTGCCAGCAGTGAAGCCTCAGGGTGGCCGGCTGGAAACACCATATATTTT
>TRBJ2-3|-|TRBV6-5|15|-
CASSSNPGLGDTQYF
TGTGCCAGCAGTTCAAATCCGGGACTCGGAGATACGCAGTATTTT
>TRBJ1-2|-|TRBV18|14|-
CASSPQGENYGYTF
TGTGCCAGCTCACCACAGGGGGAAAACTATGGCTACACCTTC
>TRBJ2-2|-|TRBV18|17|TRBD2
CASSSTSGTANTGELFF
TGTGCCAGCTCATCTACTAGCGGGACGGCGAACACCGGGGAGCTGTTTTTT
>TRBJ2-3|-|TRBV7-9|13|-
CASSPQRTDTQYF
TGTGCCAGCAGCCCACAACGCACAGATACGCAGTATTTT
>TRBJ2-3|-|TRBV7-6|16|-
CASSLVGRGTTDTQYF
TGTGCCAGCAGCTTAGTTGGCAGGGGCACCACAGATACGCAGTATTTT
>TRBJ1-5|-|TRBV10-3|14|-
CAISGGPDNQPQHF
TGTGCCATCAGTGGAGGGCCAGACAATCAGCCCCAGCATTTT
>TRBJ2-1|once|TRBV5-1|15|TRBD2
CASGRSGTLGNEQFF
TGTGCCAGCGGGAGAAGCGGGACCTTGGGCAATGAGCAGTTCTTC
>TRBJ2-1|-|TRBV4-1|15|TRBD1
CASRAQLQGTNEQFF
TGCGCCAGCAGGGCCCAATTACAGGGGACCAATGAGCAGTTCTTC
>TRBJ1-1|-|TRBV3-1/TRBV3-2|16|-
CASSQEGRGTNTEAFF
TGTGCCAGCAGCCAAGAGGGCAGGGGCACGAACACTGAAGCTTTCTTT
>TRBJ1-3|-|TRBV7-9|15|TRBD1
CASSLGQGAANTIYF
TGTGCCAGCAGCCTCGGACAGGGGGCAGCGAACACCATATATTTT
>TRBJ2-1|-|TRBV10-3|14|TRBD1
CATAHLTGANEQFF
TGTGCCACCGCCCACCTGACAGGGGCCAATGAGCAGTTCTTC
>TRBJ2-3|few|TRBV7-3|16|TRBD1
CASSLNQGVGTDTQYF
TGTGCCAGCAGCTTAAACCAGGGGGTAGGCACAGATACGCAGTATTTT
>TRBJ1-5|-|TRBV28|17|-
CASSLSPGVSGNQPQHF
TGTGCCAGCAGCCTATCGCCAGGGGTTTCGGGCAATCAGCCCCAGCATTTT
>TRBJ1-2|-|TRBV2|12|-
CASRPDSLGYTF
TGTGCCAGCAGACCGGACAGCCTAGGCTACACCTTC